The 28 T cell receptor beta chains below all came from one sample that was sequenced in a study of T cell clonotyping in hematopoietic cell transplantation. The assay was immunoSEQ multiplex PCR, and TCRdb's table has in-frame clones only and misses some. The sample contains tens of thousands of clones, 90% to 96% of which appear only once. Sample time point: recipient sample about 28 days before transplant, after cytoreduction. This material consisted of peripheral blood mononuclear cells, taken before stem cell transplant. The receptors were gathered from a woman aged 45-65 years with acute myeloid leukemia. Some clones in this sample may be carry-over from other donors' samples.

The chain links TRBV30 to TRBJ1-2, with D uncertain. With 5 bases removed from V and 1 base from J, the gap between germline ends came to 11 bases. CDR3 size: 13 residues. Germline assignment: CDR1 GTSNPN and CDR2 SVGIG (reference sequence). CDR3 amino acids: CAWAQTNNYGYTF. CDR3 DNA: TGTGCCTGGGCACAGACGAATAACTATGGCTACACCTTC.

The CDR3 bases are TGTGCCTGGAGACGGACAGGGCGGGGTGGGGAGCTGTTTTTT. The encoded protein is CAWRRTGRGGELFF. The gene calls are TRBV30 and TRBJ2-2, with 8 bases aligning to TRBD1. V trimming: 3 bases; J trimming: 8 bases; junction bases outside the gene matches: 8. This CDR3 is built from 14 residues. The germline CDR1 and CDR2 sequences are GTSNPN and SVGIG (reference sequence).

This clone was detected only once. V gene TRBV28 combines with J gene TRBJ2-7, with D possibly TRBD2 on 7 matching bases. Germline CDR1 is MDHEN and CDR2 is SYDVKM. The CDR3 is made up of 15 amino acids. V lost 6 bases to trimming and J lost 1 base, with 16 bases between them. The CDR3 here is CASSEAGALSYEQYF. The DNA for the CDR3 is TGTGCCAGCAGCGAGGCGGGGGCCTTATCCTACGAGCAGTACTTC.

This rearrangement joins TRBV5-1 to TRBJ2-3, with 8 nucleotides matching TRBD2. From germline, CDR1 is SGHRS and CDR2 YFSETQ. Losses at the gene ends were 0 bases for V and 4 bases for J; bases not matched to a gene: 7. The CDR3 totals 16 residues. This CDR3 reads CASSLVAGTRSDTQYF. CDR3 nucleotides: TGCGCCAGCAGCTTGGTAGCGGGGACTAGGTCAGATACGCAGTATTTT.

This chain uses TRBV6-5 with TRBJ1-1; D unresolved. The CDR3 contains 14 residues. Germline V gene sequence: CDR1 MNHEY, CDR2 SVGAGI. V was cut by 2 bases and J by 1 base, with 8 bases left in between. CDR3 region: CASSYEGSNTEAFF. The CDR3 DNA is TGTGCCAGCAGTTACGAGGGATCGAACACTGAAGCTTTCTTT.

The rearrangement links TRBV2 to TRBJ1-2, with D possibly being TRBD1 (6 bases). CDR3 size: 11 residues. The V end lost 10 bases, the J end lost 6 bases, and 12 bases lay between the germline ends. The germline gives CDR1 SNHLY, CDR2 FYNNEI. The CDR3 DNA follows: TGTGCCACGGGCGGGGGCGATGGCTACACCTTC. Amino acid sequence: CATGGGDGYTF.

The rearrangement uses TRBV6-1 and TRBJ2-6; D perhaps matches TRBD2 (5 bases). This CDR3 is 16 amino acids long. Germline CDR1 and CDR2: MNHNS and SASEGT. Trimming removed 2 bases from V and 0 bases from J, with 8 bases in between. The CDR3 is CASSEIEGSGANVLTF. The CDR3 coding sequence is TGTGCCAGCAGTGAAATCGAGGGCTCTGGGGCCAACGTCCTGACTTTC.

The V and J genes are TRBV5-1 and TRBJ2-7; D is uncertain. Germline values: CDR1 SGHRS, CDR2 YFSETQ. This CDR3 comprises 14 residues. Trimming removed 6 bases at V and 1 base at J, with 14 bases between. The CDR3 sequence is CASNLMAESYEQYF. The CDR3 DNA reads as TGCGCCAGCAACCTTATGGCGGAGTCCTACGAGCAGTACTTC.

Worth noting for this clone: One junction end disagrees with the germline gene, perhaps due to a read error. The rearrangement joins TRBV7-7 to TRBJ2-7, with D possibly matching TRBD2 (6 bases). This CDR3 has 14 amino acids. Germline V lookup: CDR1 SSHAT, CDR2 FNYEAQ (reference sequence). This CDR3 reads CASSPGVRSYEQYF. The CDR3 coding sequence is TGTGCTAGCAGCCCGGGGGTCCGTTCCTACGAGCAGTACTTC.

The rearrangement links TRBV6-5 to TRBJ1-1; D uncertain. CDR1 and CDR2 (germline): MNHEY, SVGAGI. Trimming cost V 6 bases and J 0 bases, with 14 bases left between them. The CDR3 covers 15 residues. The CDR3 nucleotides read TGTGCCAGCAGCCCATCCCCGGCGGTGAACACTGAAGCTTTCTTT. It codes for CASSPSPAVNTEAFF.

The chain carries TRBV5-1 and TRBJ2-1; D uncertain. Trimming took 4 bases from V and 9 from J, leaving 14 bases between them. The germline V gene encodes CDR1 SGHRS and CDR2 YFSETQ. The CDR3 consists of 13 residues. The CDR3 region has the DNA TGCGCCAGCAGCCCGGGTACGCGCCTTGAGCAGTTCTTC. Translating it yields CASSPGTRLEQFF.

J is TRBJ2-7 and V is TRBV7-9; TRBD1 aligns across 9 bases. The V gene end was trimmed by 5 bases and the J gene end by 3 bases; junction bases not matched to a gene: 14. The CDR3 loop spans 17 amino acids. Germline-derived CDR1 and CDR2 are SEHNR and FQNEAQ (reference sequence). The CDR3 reads CASSGAVFGQGFYEQYF. CDR3 coding DNA: TGTGCCAGCAGCGGAGCGGTTTTCGGACAGGGGTTCTACGAGCAGTACTTC.

CDR3 loop: CASSLVTGQGYGYTF. In DNA form, the CDR3 reads TGTGCCAGCAGCTTAGTTACAGGGCAGGGCTATGGCTACACCTTC. This sequence joins TRBV7-2 and TRBJ1-2; the D gene is possibly TRBD1 (6 bases). CDR1 is SGHTA, CDR2 FQGNSA, per germline. Trimming left V 1 base short and J 4 bases short, with 13 bases between. The CDR3 is 15 residues long.

The rearrangement joins TRBV6-5 to TRBJ2-5; 7 nucleotides align to TRBD1. Germline V gives CDR1 MNHEY, CDR2 SVGAGI. This CDR3 has 13 residues. Trimming took 6 bases from V and 9 from J; bases not matched to a gene: 10. The CDR3 DNA reads as TGTGCCAGCAGCACAGACAGGGTTTGGTCCCAGTACTTC. Translation gives CASSTDRVWSQYF.

The rearrangement uses TRBV27 and TRBJ2-6; D gene uncertain. The germline V gene has CDR1 MNHEY and CDR2 SMNVEV (reference sequence). The CDR3 has 12 amino acids. The V end was cut by 9 bases, the J end by 2 bases, with 5 bases between. The CDR3: CASGAGANVLTF. The CDR3 DNA reads as TGTGCCAGTGGGGCTGGGGCCAACGTCCTGACTTTC.

The genes are TRBV2 and TRBJ1-5, with a weak D call TRBD1 (6 bases). The CDR3 length is 14 residues. The V gene's germline CDR1 is SNHLY and CDR2 FYNNEI. V gave up 6 bases and J gave up 3 bases, with 12 bases separating them. CDR3 sequence reads: CASRFGQNNQPQHF. The CDR3 region has the DNA TGTGCCAGCAGGTTCGGACAGAACAATCAGCCCCAGCATTTT.

V is TRBV19 and J is TRBJ1-4, with unresolved D. Trimming pared 0 bases from V and 7 bases from J, leaving 0 bases between. CDR1 is LNHDA and CDR2 is SQIVND in the germline V gene (reference sequence). The CDR3 loop spans 11 amino acids. The CDR3: CASSIDEKLFF. CDR3 nucleotide sequence: TGTGCCAGTAGTATAGATGAAAAACTGTTTTTT.

This clone has only one observation. This chain uses TRBV28 with TRBJ2-2, with D perhaps TRBD1 (6 bases). V lost 1 base and J 7 bases, leaving 19 bases between the germline ends. CDR1 and CDR2 from the germline V gene are MDHEN and SYDVKM. CDR3 length equals 17 residues. The CDR3: CASSLFGAGEGVGELFF. CDR3 nucleotides: TGTGCCAGCAGTTTATTTGGGGCAGGGGAAGGGGTCGGGGAGCTGTTTTTT.

The chain carries TRBV19 and TRBJ1-1; TRBD1 agrees at 7 bases. The V and J ends lost 4 bases and 5 bases, in that order; junction bases with no gene match: 10. The CDR3 consists of 15 residues. Germline CDR1 is LNHDA and CDR2 is SQIVND (reference sequence). As DNA, the CDR3 is TGTGCCAGTAGTAGAGTCACAGGGGCGCGTACTGAAGCTTTCTTT. Its translation is CASSRVTGARTEAFF.

The chain carries TRBV30 and TRBJ1-3, with 8 bases lining up with TRBD1. CDR1 and CDR2 from the germline V gene are GTSNPN and SVGIG (reference sequence). The junction had 5 bases not matched to a gene; V was cut back by 0 bases and J by 4 bases. The length of the CDR3 is 15 residues. The CDR3 reads CAWSVGGTGGNTIYF. CDR3 DNA sequence: TGTGCCTGGAGTGTAGGGGGGACAGGCGGAAACACCATATATTTT.

The chain has TRBV7-8 and TRBJ2-1; TRBD1 matches 7 bases. Germline V gives CDR1 SGHVS, CDR2 FQNEAQ. Trimming took 1 base from V and 6 from J; bases not matched to a gene: 12. The CDR3 is 17 amino acids. CDR3 bases: TGTGCCAGCAGCTTAGTGCCCGGTATAGGGGGCCTCAATGAGCAGTTCTTC. Its translation is CASSLVPGIGGLNEQFF. Combining the CDR3 with reference TRBV7-8 and TRBJ2-1 gives the whole variable domain GAGVSQSPRYKVAKRGQDVALRCDPISGHVSLFWYQQALGQGPEFLTYFQNEAQLDKSGLPSDRFFAERPEGSVSTLKIQRTQQEDSAVYLCASSLVPGIGGLNEQFFGPGTRLTVL.

The chain employs TRBV27 and TRBJ2-5; D ambiguous. The CDR3 runs to 12 residues. With 7 bases removed from V and 5 bases from J, the gap between germline ends came to 11 bases. CDR1 and CDR2 (germline): MNHEY, SMNVEV (reference sequence). In DNA form, the CDR3 reads TGTGCCAGCACCACCTTCAGGGAGACCCAGTACTTC. Residues: CASTTFRETQYF.

The DNA of the CDR3 is TGCAGCGTTGCCACAGGGTTGAACGAAAAACTGTTTTTT. Protein product: CSVATGLNEKLFF. The rearrangement joins TRBV29-1 to TRBJ1-4; the D gene is possibly TRBD1 (6 bases). V was clipped by 4 bases and J by 8 bases, with 14 bases between them. CDR1 is SQVTM, CDR2 ANQGSEA, per germline. The CDR3 runs to 13 residues.

The genes are TRBV4-2 and TRBJ1-6; D is uncertain. V lost 3 bases and J lost 11, with 17 bases in between. Per germline, CDR1 LGHNA and CDR2 YNFKEQ. There are 15 residues in the CDR3. The CDR3 coding sequence is TGTGCCAGCAGCCAGGACTGGGGAGGCGAAACACCCCTCCACTTT. Protein: CASSQDWGGETPLHF.

The J gene is TRBJ2-7, the V gene TRBV7-3; tentative D call: TRBD2 (7 bases). The ends were cut back, 6 bases at V and 7 bases at J, with 16 bases in the middle. The CDR3 loop spans 13 amino acids. CDR1 and CDR2 (germline): SGHTA, FQGTGA. The CDR3 DNA follows: TGTGCCAGCAGGGGGGGGCAGTCGCGTGAGCAGTACTTC. Amino acids: CASRGGQSREQYF.

CDR3 sequence: CASRARGLTDRYNEQFF. CDR3 sequence (DNA): TGTGCCAGTAGAGCCCGGGGGCTAACGGACAGGTACAATGAGCAGTTCTTC. The gene calls are TRBV19 and TRBJ2-1; D is possibly TRBD1 (7 bases). The germline V gene encodes CDR1 LNHDA and CDR2 SQIVND (reference sequence). Deletions cut 6 bases from V and 4 bases from J, with 22 bases between. The CDR3 sequence is 17 residues long.

V gene TRBV5-1 combines with J gene TRBJ1-2; perhaps TRBD1 as D (5 bases). This CDR3 comprises 14 residues. Germline CDR1 SGHRS, CDR2 YFSETQ. V was pared by 0 bases and J by 4 bases, with 10 bases between. CDR3 region: CASSLGGATYGYTF. CDR3 coding DNA: TGCGCCAGCAGCTTGGGTGGGGCCACCTATGGCTACACCTTC.

This clone was recorded once. The chain has TRBV28 and TRBJ1-2; D unresolved. The CDR3 sequence is 13 residues long. From germline, CDR1 is MDHEN and CDR2 SYDVKM. V lost 7 bases and J 4 bases, leaving 13 bases between the germline ends. CDR3 DNA sequence: TGTGCCAGCAAACTCCCCGGTATCTATGGCTACACCTTC. Encoded protein: CASKLPGIYGYTF.